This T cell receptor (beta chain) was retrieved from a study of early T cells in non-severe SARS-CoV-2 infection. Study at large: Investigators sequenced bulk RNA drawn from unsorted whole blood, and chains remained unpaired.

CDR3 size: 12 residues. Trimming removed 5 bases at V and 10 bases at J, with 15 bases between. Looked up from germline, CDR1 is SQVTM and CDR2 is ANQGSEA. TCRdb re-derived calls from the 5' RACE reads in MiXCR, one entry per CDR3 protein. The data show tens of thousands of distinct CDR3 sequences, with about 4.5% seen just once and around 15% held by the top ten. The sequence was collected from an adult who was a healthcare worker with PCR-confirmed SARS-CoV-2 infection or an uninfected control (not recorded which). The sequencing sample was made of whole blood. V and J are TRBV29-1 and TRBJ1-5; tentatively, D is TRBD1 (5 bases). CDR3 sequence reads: CSVLLGTEPQHF. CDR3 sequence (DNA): TGCAGCGTTTTGTTGGGGACTGAACCCCAGCATTTT. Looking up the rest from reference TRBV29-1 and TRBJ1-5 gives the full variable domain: SAVISQKPSRDICQRGTSLTIQCQVDSQVTMMFWYRQQPGQSLTLIATANQGSEATYESGFVIDKFPISRPNLTFSTLTVSNMSPEDSSIYLCSVLLGTEPQHFGDGTRLSIL.